Reported below is one T cell receptor (beta chain). What antigen it recognizes has not been identified. No base quality information exists; no much larger clone differs at one position. The cohort comprised fewer than 750 healthy bone marrow donors. At the time of sampling, all cohort members were nominally healthy, though unrecorded immune exposures were likely present. The donor tested CMV seropositive and was one of the 289 seropositive cohort members. A peripheral blood sample was collected from each donor, and TCR beta sequencing was performed on peripheral blood mononuclear cells. Genomic DNA extraction from the blood cell samples was performed with the Qiagen DNeasy Blood Extraction Kit. The library came from the immunoSEQ multiplex PCR assay. A mixture of 60 forward primers for TCR Vbeta segments and 13 reverse primers for TCR Jbeta segments was used in the multiplex PCR. The CDR3 region of rearranged TCR beta genes was amplified from genomic DNA with a multiplex PCR assay. The Illumina HiSeq System was used to sequence the amplified TCR beta libraries as 87-base-pair reads. Concerning the study's data processing: A later analysis tallied tens of millions of unique TCR beta chains across the 660 or so repertoires, and about 12 million of those chains were shared by two or more donors. Raw reads were error-corrected and collapsed into unique sequences by a nearest-neighbor algorithm in which closely related sequences were merged to remove PCR and sequencing errors. To assign V, D and J gene segments, CDR3 sequences were aligned to IMGT reference sequences. Each retained sequence needed at least a six-nucleotide match to both a V gene segment and a J gene segment. Rearrangements were called productive when the CDR3 lacked stop codons and stayed in frame with V and J; all others were non-productive. Following IMGT convention, CDR3 was defined as the stretch from the second conserved V-encoded cysteine up to the conserved J-encoded phenylalanine. Sequences without an unambiguous match to a single V gene segment were excluded from the earlier analysis of almost 600 of the donors. An earlier analysis of roughly 590 of the donors called V segments functional above 56.7% productive rearrangements and segregating when the between-donor standard deviation exceeded 5%. To diagnose cytomegalovirus status from the catalog of TCR beta chain sequences, a statistical classification framework was built. In a later analysis, V and J genes were assigned by comparing TCR nucleotide sequences against IMGT/GENE-DB human TR gene sequences. Using the TCRdist pipeline, a later analysis assigned CDR3 sequences along with most-parsimonious VDJ recombination scenarios. A later analysis defined each TCR beta chain by its CDR3 amino acid sequence plus V-gene family, and excluded reads lacking a unique V-gene family. In a later analysis, nearly 600 highly shared, low-generation-probability nucleotide sequences were removed to address suspected cross-contamination and a sequencing artifact. In a later analysis, a clonal expansion index was calculated for each public chain from normalized within-repertoire ranks of inferred template counts. In a later analysis, generation probabilities were computed using a VDJ recombination model fitted to out-of-frame rearrangements, and the results were checked against IGoR. Hypergeometric tests were used in a later analysis to score TCR-TCR, TCR-HLA and TCR-CMV co-occurrence, with a repertoire-size bias correction applied to the TCR pairs. In a later analysis, false discovery rates were estimated by permuting HLA or CMV assignments 20 times. In a later analysis, co-occurring TCRs were grouped using DBSCAN, with TCRdist sequence similarity added in when clustering inside HLA-allele-positive subsets. Repertoires with fewer than 30,000 or more than 120,000 public chains were left out of co-occurrence clustering, as were several repertoires with anomalous nucleotide sharing. TCRdb took this table from immuneACCESS and kept in-frame rearrangements with V and J called. Such tables lack part of the clones; where checked against another copy, unresolved V genes explain under half of the gap, and the rest is unexplained. The V and J calls and the clone size are those of that table, but D and trimming were determined from the DNA. The sample table shows 120,000 or so clones, and roughly a tenth are seen once. The ten most abundant clones make up about 4.6% of the sample.

The data were taken from a study of cytomegalovirus exposure and HLA in healthy donors (TCRdb year 2017). Describing the broader study: In an earlier analysis of some 610 of the donors, 250 to 350 Gb of sequence data and approximately 120 million unique TCR beta sequences from about 190 million T cells were reported. HLA typing covered class I and class II loci at four-digit resolution. A later analysis re-analyzed previously published TCR beta repertoires from 666 donors and added high-resolution HLA genotyping to study TCR occurrence patterns. A few DR-DQ haplotypes were treated as single units for association and clustering because of strong linkage in the cohort. The T cell repertoires of some 670 subjects were profiled by immunosequencing and related to cytomegalovirus serostatus. An earlier analysis of several hundred of the donors applied high-throughput TCR beta sequencing to assess whether each TCR beta V gene segment acted as functional or pseudogenic. Of the 300 to 500 genotyped donors, 65% to 90% were placed in the genetic ancestry cluster associated with self-reported Caucasian donors. Among some 400 genotyped donors of the cohort, an average of around 220,000 unique TCR beta nucleotide sequences was sequenced per donor, of which 15% to 20% were non-productive. The number of typed donors differed by locus: roughly 629-630 for A, B, C, DRB1 and DQB1; about 520 for DQA1; around 610 for DPA1; and 450 to 480 for DPB1. Genome-wide SNP genotypes for about 65% of the 666 donors were used in a later genetic analysis, which treated that subset as a discovery cohort. Alongside the repertoire data, information on donor age, sex, ethnicity and CMV serostatus was compiled. To predict cytomegalovirus infection status, the study combined high-throughput TCR immunosequencing, statistical association of individual TCRs with disease status, and machine learning. Rather than drawing on any new phenotypic data, the later analysis identified candidate immune exposures from TCR beta sequences and the way those sequences occurred across donors. All discovery cohort repertoires had been generated on a single sequencing platform. The study aimed to test whether cataloging public T cell receptors could reveal signatures of past pathogen exposure. Besides the first cohort of roughly 660 subjects, a separate validation cohort made up of 120 different subjects was used. Around 300 gigabases of sequencing data and approximately 80 million unique TCR sequences were included in an early release covering around 600 HLA-typed donors.

Taken from cysteine to phenylalanine, the CDR3 has 14 residues. Only CDR3 DNA remains: 42 bases, in frame from the first base. CDR1 and CDR2 (SEHNR, FQNEAQ) derive from the germline V gene (reference sequence). V drops 6 bases and J drops 8 bases, leaving 19 bases in between. Broad study findings and their caveats: In a later analysis, over 15,000 TCR beta sequences were associated with specific HLA alleles at a false discovery rate of 0.05. The 87-base-pair reads could not distinguish some IMGT-functional V segments, including TRBV6-2 and TRBV6-3, so those segments were excluded. In an earlier analysis of 587 of the donors, most TCR beta V segments appeared in productive rearrangements about 87% or about 30% of the time, broadly matching IMGT annotations. It was suggested by the authors that the approach could potentially be generalized to other disease states and immunological phenotypes. In vitro tests confirmed that three of the cytomegalovirus-associated TCR beta chains recognize cytomegalovirus antigens. In a later genetic analysis, fewer N-insertions in productive TCRs were reported among donors in an Asian-associated ancestry cluster than the approximately 710-donor mean. A later analysis found that most CMV-associated TCR beta chains appeared HLA-restricted, with HLA associations seemingly driven largely by CMV exposure. In a later analysis, several top co-occurrence clusters were reported to appear linked to parvovirus B19, influenza, CMV and Epstein-Barr virus. Because HLA typing was missing for some donors at each locus, association tests included only the typed subset. A further reported finding was that TCR beta sequences accurately predicted the HLA-A and HLA-B alleles for most subjects in the first cohort. Only TCR beta chains were sequenced in this cohort, and the absence of alpha or paired-chain data limited detectable features. An association between a missense DCLRE1C variant and V-gene and J-gene trimming of TCR beta chains was found in a later genetic analysis and replicated in an independent cohort. Because counts were too low, fewer than 20 rarely observed V segments, including chromosome 9 orphons, were excluded from the earlier analysis of around 640 of the donors. Sequencing depth was assumed to be roughly uniform across donors in the presence/absence analyses, though that assumption may not hold. A total of roughly 160 TCR beta chains were listed by the study as associated with cytomegalovirus. In both the original and validation cohorts, the classifier was reported to diagnose cytomegalovirus status with high specificity and sensitivity. CMV serostatus was the only immune exposure information available for the cohort. In a later analysis, the rate of TCR association differed among HLA loci, with DRB1 alleles having the most associated TCRs and HLA-C alleles having the fewest. Strong co-occurrence of HLA alleles, especially DR and DQ, made assigning TCR associations to individual alleles difficult. Linkage disequilibrium might explain the correlated functional status among segregating V segments, but an unknown experimental factor could not be ruled out. A later analysis found that HLA-associated TCR beta chains were more clonally expanded and had lower generation probabilities than equally common non-associated chains. Across donors, most TCR sequences were observed very rarely, whereas some public TCRs were present in many individuals. The sequencing pipeline was judged likely to have produced a cluster of highly shared sequence variants as a technical artifact.

Sequencing input: PBMCs. The TCR sequence derives from a woman in her late teens or twenties in good health and CMV-seropositive. The chain links TRBV7-9 with TRBJ1-1, with TRBD1 perhaps the D gene, on 5 matching bases. At the DNA level, the sequence is TGTGCCAGCAGGGGGGGTGACAGTGAGAAGGAAGCTTTCTTT. Its product reads: CASRGGDSEKEAFF.